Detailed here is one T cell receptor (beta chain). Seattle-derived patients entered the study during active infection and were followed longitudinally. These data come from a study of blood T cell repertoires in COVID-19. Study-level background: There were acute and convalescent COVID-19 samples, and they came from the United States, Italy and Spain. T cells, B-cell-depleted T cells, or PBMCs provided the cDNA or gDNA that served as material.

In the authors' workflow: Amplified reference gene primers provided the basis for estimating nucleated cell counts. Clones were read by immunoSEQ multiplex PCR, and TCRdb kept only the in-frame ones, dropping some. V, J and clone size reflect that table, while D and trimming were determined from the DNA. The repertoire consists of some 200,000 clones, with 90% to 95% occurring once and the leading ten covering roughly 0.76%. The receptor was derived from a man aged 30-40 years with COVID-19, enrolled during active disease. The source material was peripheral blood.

In nucleotides, the CDR3 is TGTGCCAGCAGCCTGAAAGGGAGTCTCGGGGAGCAGTACTTC. It specifies CASSLKGSLGEQYF. This chain links TRBV7-6 with TRBJ2-7, with D tentatively TRBD2 (5 bases). The CDR3 contains 14 residues. The V end was cut by 5 bases, the J end by 7 bases, with 18 bases between. Germline CDR1 SGHVS, CDR2 FNYEAQ.